These 6 T cell receptor beta chains share one sample of origin, sequenced in a study of vaccination and CD4 T cells after COVID-19. No antigen has been assigned to these receptors. Researchers used the Oncomine TCR Beta short-read assay to sequence DNA from cultured CD4+ T cells. Each CDR3 protein is one row after TCRdb ran MiXCR on the PCR reads. The sample includes 15,000 or so distinct CDR3 sequences, over 30% of them seen just once. Treatment of the sample: roughly ten-day PBMC culture with coronavirus spike peptide pools or control peptides (ViraFEST assay). Sequencing was performed on CD4+ T cells from blood, cultured in vitro. These receptors all come from a human donor who had recovered from COVID-19.

As regards this clonotype: At one end, the junction sequence differs from germline, possibly due to a read error. V gene TRBV5-1 combines with J gene TRBJ1-2; the D is unclear. Germline values: CDR1 SGHRS, CDR2 YFSETQ. This CDR3 region has 13 residues. CDR3 bases: TGCGCCAGCGGCTTGGTTCAGGATTATGGCTACACCTTC. Translating it yields CASGLVQDYGYTF.

Only a few counts were recorded for this clonotype. The CDR3 region is CSAREEWRGTEAFF. The CDR3 DNA reads as TGCAGTGCTAGAGAGGAGTGGCGGGGCACTGAAGCTTTCTTT. V usage is TRBV20-1 and J usage is TRBJ1-1; D is unclear. Trimming stripped 0 bases from V and 4 bases from J, with 12 bases between. Germline V gives CDR1 DFQATT, CDR2 SNEGSKA (reference sequence). The CDR3 covers 14 residues.

This clonotype came up a few times. The rearrangement uses TRBV28 and TRBJ2-4; 15 bases match TRBD2. This CDR3 spans 17 amino acids. Germline V lookup: CDR1 MDHEN, CDR2 SYDVKM. Losses at the gene ends were 2 bases for V and 15 bases for J; bases not matched to a gene: 14. CDR3 in DNA: TGTGCCAGCAGTTTAGTTGATCGGACTAGCGGGAGGGGGGTGCCGTACTTC. Amino acids: CASSLVDRTSGRGVPYF.

The chain has TRBV20-1 and TRBJ2-5; 10 bases align to TRBD2. V was pared by 5 bases and J by 6 bases, with 9 bases of the junction left unmatched. CDR3 length: 14 residues. In germline, CDR1 is DFQATT, CDR2 SNEGSKA (reference sequence). The CDR3 DNA sequence: TGCAGTGCTCCCAGCGGGAGGGCCTGGCAGACCCAGTACTTC. It translates to CSAPSGRAWQTQYF.

This chain connects TRBV20-1 to TRBJ2-1; 10 nucleotides line up with TRBD2. The ends lost 6 bases at V and 4 bases at J; junction bases unmatched: 6. Per the germline V gene, CDR1 is DFQATT and CDR2 is SNEGSKA (reference sequence). The CDR3 covers 14 residues. As DNA, the CDR3 is TGCAGTGCGGAACCGGGACTAGCGTACAATGAGCAGTTCTTC. It is translated as CSAEPGLAYNEQFF.

This clonotype was seen a few times. V gene TRBV2 combines with J gene TRBJ2-7; 7 bases fit TRBD1. This CDR3 is built from 16 residues. With 0 bases clipped from V and 5 bases from J, the junction kept 10 bases outside the gene matches. Germline CDR1 is SNHLY and CDR2 is FYNNEI. In DNA form, the CDR3 reads TGTGCCAGCAGTGAAGCGGATCCGAGGCAGGGGGACGAGCAGTACTTC. Its translation is CASSEADPRQGDEQYF.